Listed here is a single T cell receptor (beta chain). Its antigen is not known. The sample belongs to a study of cytomegalovirus exposure and HLA in healthy donors. The CDR3 totals 15 residues. The J segment lost 4 bases and the V segment lost 5 bases, leaving 9 bases of the junction unmatched. From germline, CDR1 is SGHDT and CDR2 YYEEEE. Measured with immunoSEQ multiplex PCR; TCRdb has only the in-frame clones, and not every one. This repertoire shows about 110,000 clones, about 94% found once; its top ten account for roughly 0.66%. Study-wide points: First-cohort TCR clusters were later found to tend to co-occur in the approximately 120 validation repertoires. Cytomegalovirus association was listed for roughly 160 TCR beta chains.

This receptor was taken from a woman between 18 and 29 years old in good health and CMV-seronegative. Sequenced sample: PBMCs. The chain uses TRBV5-6 and TRBJ2-1, with 7 bases fitting TRBD2. DNA of the CDR3: TGTGCCAGCAGGCCGTGGGGGGGACCGTACAATGAGCAGTTCTTC. Encoded protein: CASRPWGGPYNEQFF.